Listed here are 17 T cell receptor beta chains from one sample, sequenced in a study of OX40 agonist ivuxolimab in advanced cancers. Preparation of the library involved the immunoSEQ multiplex PCR assay. TCRdb took this table from immuneACCESS and kept in-frame rearrangements with V and J called. Such tables lack part of the clones; where checked against another copy, unresolved V genes explain under half of the gap, and the rest is unexplained. Present in this sample are 75,000 to 90,000 clones, around nine tenths of which were seen just once. Together, the top ten hold roughly 1.6% of the sample. Sequences were derived from CD4+ or CD8+ T cells sorted from blood, sampled in a trial of the OX40 agonist ivuxolimab. The receptors come from an adult with an advanced solid tumor such as melanoma, head and neck, liver or kidney cancer.

The V gene is TRBV27, the J gene TRBJ1-5; the D gene is possibly TRBD1 (6 bases). Germline V gene sequence: CDR1 MNHEY, CDR2 SMNVEV (reference sequence). There are 14 residues in the CDR3. V lost 6 bases and J 1 base, leaving 10 bases between the germline ends. The CDR3 is CASSGGRSNQPQHF. In nucleotides, the CDR3 is TGTGCCAGCAGCGGGGGGCGGAGCAATCAGCCCCAGCATTTT.

V gene TRBV5-1 combines with J gene TRBJ2-2; D is perhaps TRBD1 (5 bases). This CDR3 is 15 amino acids long. V dropped 0 bases and J dropped 1 base, with 7 bases sitting between them. Germline V gene sequence: CDR1 SGHRS, CDR2 YFSETQ. The CDR3 DNA follows: TGCGCCAGCAGCTTGGGAGGACAGAACACCGGGGAGCTGTTTTTT. Translation gives CASSLGGQNTGELFF.

The rearrangement uses TRBV27 and TRBJ2-7; no reliable D call. Trimming shortened V by 4 bases and J by 7 bases, and 20 bases separated the two germline ends. The CDR3 has 15 residues. Germline V gives CDR1 MNHEY, CDR2 SMNVEV (reference sequence). The CDR3 region is CASSSRMVSAGEQYF. CDR3 in DNA: TGTGCCAGCAGTTCCCGAATGGTATCCGCTGGGGAGCAGTACTTC.

This sequence joins TRBV6-1 and TRBJ2-7; 7 bases fit TRBD1. The CDR3 has 14 residues. The germline CDR1 and CDR2 sequences are MNHNS and SASEGT. After removal of 3 bases from V and 2 bases from J, the junction contained 4 bases not matched to a gene. In DNA form, the CDR3 reads TGTGCCAGCAGTGAGAATAGGGGGCCCTACGAGCAGTACTTC. Amino acids: CASSENRGPYEQYF.

This sequence joins TRBV11-2 and TRBJ1-4, with TRBD1 as a possible D gene (6 bases). Germline CDR1 SGHAT, CDR2 FQNNGV. The CDR3 has 14 residues. Trimming stripped 1 base from V and 6 bases from J, with 9 bases between. The CDR3 DNA is TGTGCCAGCAGCTTAGCGAGGGGGGATGAAAAACTGTTTTTT. This encodes CASSLARGDEKLFF.

The chain recombines TRBV29-1 with TRBJ2-7, with 9 nucleotides matching TRBD1. The germline CDR1 and CDR2 sequences are SQVTM and ANQGSEA. The CDR3 totals 13 residues. V lost 6 bases to trimming and J lost 5 bases; unmatched junction nucleotides: 8. CDR3 sequence: CSVGGQGRNEQYF. DNA of the CDR3: TGCAGCGTAGGCGGACAGGGGAGAAACGAGCAGTACTTC.

This chain joins TRBV19 and TRBJ2-6; possibly TRBD1 for D (6 bases). This CDR3 spans 15 amino acids. Trimming pared 3 bases from V and 2 bases from J, leaving 8 bases between. Germline V CDR1 and CDR2: LNHDA, SQIVND (reference sequence). CDR3 in amino acids: CASSMGATGANVLTF. CDR3 in DNA: TGTGCCAGTAGTATGGGGGCTACTGGGGCCAACGTCCTGACTTTC.

The V gene is TRBV7-8, the J gene TRBJ1-6, with D unclear. V lost 4 bases to trimming and J lost 0 bases, with 4 bases between them. Germline V CDR1 and CDR2: SGHVS, FQNEAQ. The CDR3 length is 14 residues. The CDR3 loop reads CASSSSSYNSPLHF. In DNA, the CDR3 is TGTGCCAGCAGCTCTAGCTCCTATAATTCACCCCTCCACTTT.

The gene calls are TRBV5-8 and TRBJ2-2; D unclear. Looked up from germline, CDR1 is SGHTS and CDR2 is YDEGEE. The V and J ends lost 6 bases and 1 base respectively, with 25 bases between them. CDR3 size: 19 residues. The CDR3 nucleotides are TGTGCCAGCACCGCCCTTAGATCCTCGGGTAGAGGGAACACCGGGGAGCTGTTTTTT. This encodes CASTALRSSGRGNTGELFF.

This clone came up once. The V and J genes are TRBV11-3 and TRBJ2-3, with 8 positions matching TRBD2. The CDR3 runs 17 residues. Germline CDR1 SGHNT, CDR2 YENEEA. V dropped 4 bases and J dropped 5; count of bases not matched to a gene: 14. CDR3 in amino acids: CASSSVYTGGGRDTQYF. In nucleotides, the CDR3 is TGTGCCAGCAGCTCCGTTTATACGGGAGGGGGTCGAGATACGCAGTATTTT.

The rearrangement joins TRBV19 to TRBJ1-5; the D is unclear. CDR1 is LNHDA and CDR2 is SQIVND in the germline V gene (reference sequence). CDR3 length equals 13 residues. Trimming stripped 0 bases from V and 7 bases from J, with 7 bases between. The CDR3 nucleotides are TGTGCCAGTAGTATAGATCACTCCCAGCCCCAGCATTTT. Protein: CASSIDHSQPQHF.

The V and J genes are TRBV7-7 and TRBJ1-3, with TRBD1 as a possible D gene (5 bases). V was shortened by 4 bases and J by 0 bases, with 10 bases between the two germline ends. This CDR3 comprises 15 residues. Germline V gives CDR1 SSHAT, CDR2 FNYEAQ (reference sequence). CDR3 in amino acids: CASSSGGVSGNTIYF. The CDR3 DNA sequence: TGTGCCAGCAGCTCCGGAGGGGTCTCTGGAAACACCATATATTTT.

V and J are TRBV25-1 and TRBJ2-3, with 7 nucleotides matching TRBD2. V lost 3 bases to trimming and J lost 5 bases; unmatched junction nucleotides: 8. CDR1 and CDR2 from the germline V gene are MGHDK and SYGVNS. This CDR3 spans 15 amino acids. In nucleotides, the CDR3 is TGTGCCAGCAGTGAGGGGGGAGGGGCACGAGATACGCAGTATTTT. It translates to CASSEGGGARDTQYF.

V gene TRBV5-1 combines with J gene TRBJ2-1; 7 bases fit TRBD2. CDR1 and CDR2 from the germline V gene are SGHRS and YFSETQ. V gave up 3 bases and J gave up 8 bases; unmatched junction bases: 8. This CDR3 spans 14 amino acids. In DNA form, the CDR3 reads TGCGCCAGCAGCTCAAAGCGGGATAACGATGAGCAGTTCTTC. The encoded protein is CASSSKRDNDEQFF.

The chain combines TRBV6-1 with TRBJ1-6; TRBD1 matches at 7 bases. Germline V gives CDR1 MNHNS, CDR2 SASEGT. V gave up 3 bases and J gave up 10 bases; unmatched junction bases: 12. The CDR3 has 16 amino acids. In DNA, the CDR3 is TGTGCCAGCAGTGAGGGGGACAAGGGGGCGAGGTCACCCCTCCACTTT. Its translation is CASSEGDKGARSPLHF.

The J gene is TRBJ2-7, the V gene TRBV4-1; TRBD2 agrees at 8 bases. The ends lost 1 base at V and 5 bases at J; junction bases unmatched: 7. The V gene's germline CDR1 is MGHRA and CDR2 YSYEKL. The CDR3 is 15 residues long. The CDR3 DNA follows: TGCGCCAGCAGCCAAGCCCCGACTAGCGCCCACGAGCAGTACTTC. It encodes CASSQAPTSAHEQYF.

This rearrangement joins TRBV7-2 to TRBJ2-1; a possible D gene is TRBD2 (6 bases). CDR3 length equals 13 residues. V gave up 5 bases and J gave up 10 bases, with 15 bases separating them. Germline V gene data show CDR1 as SGHTA and CDR2 as FQGNSA. CDR3 nucleotides: TGTGCCAGCAGCCCCCGGGACTCCTGGGAGCAGTTCTTC. Translated: CASSPRDSWEQFF. The variable domain in full, completed from reference TRBV7-2 and TRBJ2-1, reads GAGVSQSPSNKVTEKGKDVELRCDPISGHTALYWYRQSLGQGLEFLIYFQGNSAPDKSGLPSDRFSAERTGGSVSTLTIQRTQQEDSAVYLCASSPRDSWEQFFGPGTRLTVL.